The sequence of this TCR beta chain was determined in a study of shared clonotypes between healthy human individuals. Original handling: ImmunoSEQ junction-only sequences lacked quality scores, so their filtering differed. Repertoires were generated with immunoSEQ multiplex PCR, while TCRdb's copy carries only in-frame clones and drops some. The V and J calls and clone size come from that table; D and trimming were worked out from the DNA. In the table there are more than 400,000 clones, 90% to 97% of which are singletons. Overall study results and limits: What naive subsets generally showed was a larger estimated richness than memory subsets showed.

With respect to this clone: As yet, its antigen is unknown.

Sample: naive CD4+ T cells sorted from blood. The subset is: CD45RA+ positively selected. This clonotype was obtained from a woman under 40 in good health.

The CDR3 sequence is CASSLCPELSSYEQYF. The CDR3, as DNA: TGTGCCAGCAGTTTATGTCCGGAACTGAGCTCCTACGAGCAGTACTTC. V and J are TRBV27 and TRBJ2-7; D is unresolved. Trimming took off 1 base at V and 0 bases at J, with 13 bases between the two ends. From germline, CDR1 is MNHEY and CDR2 SMNVEV (reference sequence). The CDR3 runs 16 residues.